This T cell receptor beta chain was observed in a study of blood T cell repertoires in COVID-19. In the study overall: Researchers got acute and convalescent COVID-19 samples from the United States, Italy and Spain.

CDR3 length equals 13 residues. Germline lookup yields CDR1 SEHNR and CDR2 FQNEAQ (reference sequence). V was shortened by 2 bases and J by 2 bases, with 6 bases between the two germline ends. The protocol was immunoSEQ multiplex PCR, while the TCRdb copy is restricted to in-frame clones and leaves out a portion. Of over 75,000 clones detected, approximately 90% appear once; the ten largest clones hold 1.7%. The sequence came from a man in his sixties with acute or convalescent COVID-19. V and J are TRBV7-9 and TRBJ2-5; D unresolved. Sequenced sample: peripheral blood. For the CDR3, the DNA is TGTGCCAGCAGCTTAACAGTACAAGAGACCCAGTACTTC. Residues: CASSLTVQETQYF.